This is a list of T cell receptor beta chains from one sample in a study of immune reconstitution after stem cell transplant in scleroderma. TCRdb ran MiXCR on the RT-PCR reads and lists one entry per CDR3 protein. The table has around 4,400 distinct CDR3 sequences, 7.5% to 9.5% seen once. This material was acquired before or after autologous hematopoietic stem cell transplantation (not recorded which). The receptors come from a male donor with systemic sclerosis. Both conserved end residues are part of each CDR3. The order of the fields is V gene, D gene, clone size, J gene, CDR3 protein, CDR3 DNA. D genes are given only for firm matches. The size field is filled for only some rows; it gives once, few, many or a size class.

TRBV6-5	TRBD1	medium-sized	TRBJ2-7	CASSYSGTGAFTSYEQYF	TGTGCCAGCAGTTACTCCGGGACAGGAGCCTTTACCAGCTACGAGCAGTACTTC
TRBV5-1	TRBD1	medium-sized	TRBJ2-1	CASSRDSSYNEQFF	TGCGCCAGCAGCCGGGACAGCTCCTACAATGAGCAGTTCTTC
TRBV5-1	NA	medium-sized	TRBJ1-5	CASSLGLGRESNQPQHF	TGCGCCAGCAGCTTGGGCCTTGGGAGGGAGAGCAATCAGCCCCAGCATTTT
TRBV5-1	NA	few	TRBJ2-3	CASSLLLSDTQYF	TGCGCCAGCAGCTTGTTACTATCAGATACGCAGTATTTT
TRBV20-1	TRBD1	NA	TRBJ1-1	CSSRSGGPFDTEAFF	TGCAGTTCTAGGTCAGGGGGCCCGTTTGACACTGAAGCTTTCTTT
TRBV7-2	NA	medium-sized	TRBJ1-1	CASSIELNTEAFF	TGTGCCAGCAGCATCGAGTTGAACACTGAAGCTTTCTTT
TRBV29-1	NA	medium-sized	TRBJ2-2	CSVAEAGELFF	TGCAGCGTGGCCGAGGCCGGGGAGCTGTTTTTT
TRBV12-3/TRBV12-4	NA	NA	TRBJ2-1	CASSPGGTGYLEQFF	TGTGCCAGCAGCCCGGGCGGGACCGGGTATCTTGAGCAGTTCTTC
TRBV6-5	TRBD2	NA	TRBJ2-2	CASSRGGGDTGELFF	TGTGCCAGCAGCCGCGGGGGGGGCGACACCGGGGAGCTGTTTTTT
TRBV5-1	NA	NA	TRBJ2-5	CASSLSTFQETQYF	TGCGCCAGCAGCTTGAGTACGTTCCAAGAGACCCAGTACTTC
TRBV7-2	NA	few	TRBJ1-4	CASSSEVGDEKLFF	TGTGCCAGCAGCTCGGAGGTCGGTGATGAAAAACTGTTTTTT
TRBV7-2	NA	medium-sized	TRBJ1-2	CASSSSEDGYTF	TGTGCCAGCAGCTCCTCAGAAGATGGCTACACCTTC
TRBV5-1	NA	few	TRBJ2-1	CASSLDLSSYNEQFF	TGCGCCAGCAGCTTGGACCTTAGCTCCTACAATGAGCAGTTCTTC
TRBV6-5	NA	medium-sized	TRBJ2-3	CASSPLAGERDTQYF	TGTGCCAGCAGCCCTCTTGCCGGGGAGAGGGATACGCAGTATTTT
TRBV20-1	TRBD1	NA	TRBJ2-1	CSARVSGGRSYNEQFF	TGCAGTGCTAGAGTCTCAGGGGGTAGATCCTACAATGAGCAGTTCTTC
TRBV28	NA	medium-sized	TRBJ1-2	CASKDSGYGYTF	TGTGCCAGCAAGGATTCGGGCTATGGCTACACCTTC
TRBV20-1	TRBD1	NA	TRBJ1-1	CSARPSQGATEAFF	TGCAGTGCTAGACCCTCACAGGGGGCCACTGAAGCTTTCTTT
TRBV5-1	NA	few	TRBJ2-5	CASSLDRLETQYF	TGCGCCAGCAGCTTGGACAGGCTTGAGACCCAGTACTTC
TRBV20-1	TRBD1	medium-sized	TRBJ1-5	CSAQTGTANQPQHF	TGCAGTGCTCAAACAGGGACAGCAAATCAGCCCCAGCATTTT
TRBV2	NA	medium-sized	TRBJ2-7	CASSVAGKTYEQYF	TGTGCCAGCAGTGTGGCAGGGAAGACCTACGAGCAGTACTTC
TRBV29-1	NA	NA	TRBJ2-2	CSVPGTLEGELFF	TGCAGCGTCCCCGGGACATTGGAGGGGGAGCTGTTTTTT
TRBV14	NA	medium-sized	TRBJ1-2	CASSQATEPNYGYTF	TGTGCCAGCAGCCAAGCCACAGAACCTAACTATGGCTACACCTTC
TRBV5-1	TRBD2	medium-sized	TRBJ2-6	CASAWTSGSGANVLTF	TGCGCCAGCGCGTGGACTAGCGGCTCTGGGGCCAACGTCCTGACTTTC
TRBV20-1	NA	few	TRBJ2-3	CSAGARNRDLTDTQYF	TGCAGTGCCGGAGCCCGCAACAGGGACCTCACAGATACGCAGTATTTT
TRBV20-1	TRBD2	medium-sized	TRBJ2-5	CSARMPETSWETQYF	TGCAGTGCTAGAATGCCTGAGACTAGCTGGGAGACCCAGTACTTC
TRBV21-1	NA	few	TRBJ2-3	CASSKMGEAVSTDTQYF	TGTGCCAGCAGCAAAATGGGGGAGGCGGTCAGCACAGATACGCAGTATTTT
TRBV29-1	NA	large	TRBJ1-1	CSVGSMNTEAFF	TGCAGCGTCGGGTCTATGAACACTGAAGCTTTCTTT
TRBV20-1	TRBD2	few	TRBJ2-1	CSASGRAVNEQFF	TGCAGTGCTAGCGGGAGGGCCGTCAATGAGCAGTTCTTC